This T cell receptor beta chain came from a study of tumor and adjacent non-tumor tissue in lung cancer. TCRbeta libraries were built with three rounds of nested PCR, modified from ARM-PCR. TCRdb re-called the multiplex PCR reads with MiXCR, one entry per CDR3 protein. The sample includes roughly 120,000 distinct CDR3 sequences, 84% of them seen just once. Regarding this clonotype: One end of the junction is discordant with germline, which a read error may explain.

RNA was extracted from bulk tissue without any cell sorting. The length of the CDR3 is 14 residues. The germline CDR1 and CDR2 sequences are DFQATT and SNEGSKA (reference sequence). This TCR was sampled from a man in his 70s with non-small cell lung cancer. Input material: lung tumor tissue. The chain recombines TRBV20-1 with TRBJ1-4; perhaps TRBD1 as D (5 bases). The CDR3 reads CSAREDTLGEKLIF. Written as DNA, the CDR3 is TGCAGTGCTAGAGAGGATACACTGGGGGAAAAACTGATTTTT.